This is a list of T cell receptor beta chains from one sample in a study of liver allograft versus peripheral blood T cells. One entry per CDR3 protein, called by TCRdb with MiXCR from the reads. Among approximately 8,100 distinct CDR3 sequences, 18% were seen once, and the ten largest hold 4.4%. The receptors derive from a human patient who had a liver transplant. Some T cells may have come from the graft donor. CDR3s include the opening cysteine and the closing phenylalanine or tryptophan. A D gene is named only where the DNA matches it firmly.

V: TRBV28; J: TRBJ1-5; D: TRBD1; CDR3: CASSPLGQGKWSNQPQHF
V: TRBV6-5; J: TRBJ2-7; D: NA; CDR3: CASSYSRQIPTEQYF
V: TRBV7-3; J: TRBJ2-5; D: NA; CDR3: CASSLNPSSETQYF
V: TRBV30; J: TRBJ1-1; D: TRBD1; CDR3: CAWSPDRGHEAFF
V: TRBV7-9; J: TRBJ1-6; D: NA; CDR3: CASSLARKGNSPLHF
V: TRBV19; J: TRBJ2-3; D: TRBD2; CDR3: CASSQRASGGLDRSTDTQYF
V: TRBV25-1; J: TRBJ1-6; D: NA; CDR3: CASSEYDAGDSPLHF
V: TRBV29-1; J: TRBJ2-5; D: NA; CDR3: CSVLSGGPETQYF
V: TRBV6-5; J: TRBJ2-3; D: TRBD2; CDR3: CASSYGLTSGTDTQYF
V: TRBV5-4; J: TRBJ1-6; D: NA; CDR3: CASSPGDRNSPLHF
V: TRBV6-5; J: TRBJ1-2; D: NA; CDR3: CASRDWTGGGYTF
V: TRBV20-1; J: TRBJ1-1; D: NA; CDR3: CSATVQGNTEAFF
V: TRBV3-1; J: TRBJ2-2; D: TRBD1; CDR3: CASSQRRGQDTGELFF
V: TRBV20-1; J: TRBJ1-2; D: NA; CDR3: CSARESGLYGYTF
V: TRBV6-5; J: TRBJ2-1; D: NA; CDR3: CASSSGVLAPRNEQFF
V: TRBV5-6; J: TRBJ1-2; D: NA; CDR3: CASSPRRGAYGYTF
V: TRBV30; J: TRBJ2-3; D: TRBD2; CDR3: CAWSLGGDSTDTQYF
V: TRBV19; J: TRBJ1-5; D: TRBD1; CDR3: CASSDTRTGISQPQHF
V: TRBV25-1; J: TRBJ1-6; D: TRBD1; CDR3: CASSEGQAGDSPLHF
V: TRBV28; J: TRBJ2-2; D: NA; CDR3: CASSLFREVTGELFF
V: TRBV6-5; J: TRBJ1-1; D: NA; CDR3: CASSYWGFRAGSATEAFF
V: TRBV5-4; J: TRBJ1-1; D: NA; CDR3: CASTSEETSMRTEAFF
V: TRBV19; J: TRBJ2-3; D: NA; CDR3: CATSRGRDADTQYF
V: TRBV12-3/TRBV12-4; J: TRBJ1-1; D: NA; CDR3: CASSPYRDTEAFF
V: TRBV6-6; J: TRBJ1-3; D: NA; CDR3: CASSYPASYSGNTIYF
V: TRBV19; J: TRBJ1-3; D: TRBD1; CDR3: CGSGTGGGNTIYF
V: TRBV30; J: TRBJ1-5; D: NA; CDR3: CAWSPAGATGQPQHF
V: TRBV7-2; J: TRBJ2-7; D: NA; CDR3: CASSSYPGVTYEQYF
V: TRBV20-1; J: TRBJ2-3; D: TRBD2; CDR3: CSARDPRGGRTDTQYF
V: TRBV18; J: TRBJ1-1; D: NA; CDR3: CASSRQGNTEAFF
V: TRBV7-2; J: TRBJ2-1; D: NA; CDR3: CASSLAGAGEQFF
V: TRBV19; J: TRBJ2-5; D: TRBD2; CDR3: CASSPPASGASGETQYF
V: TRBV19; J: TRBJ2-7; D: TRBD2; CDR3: CASAKTGTSGNYEQYF
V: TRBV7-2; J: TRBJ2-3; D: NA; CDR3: CASSLASLGGAGIDTQYF
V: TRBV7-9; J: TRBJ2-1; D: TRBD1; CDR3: CASSVGTGGYNEQFF
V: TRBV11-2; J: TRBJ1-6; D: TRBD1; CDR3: CASSSDRGPPLHF
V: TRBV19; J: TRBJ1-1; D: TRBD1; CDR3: CASSRDRETAFF
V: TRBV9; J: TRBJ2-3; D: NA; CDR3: CASSGRPGTDTQYF
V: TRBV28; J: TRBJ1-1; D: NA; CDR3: CASSSLTLETPNTEAFF
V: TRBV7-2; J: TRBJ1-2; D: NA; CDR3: CASRLDPRGGYTF
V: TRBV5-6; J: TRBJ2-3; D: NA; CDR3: CASSPEPTGLGTDTQYF
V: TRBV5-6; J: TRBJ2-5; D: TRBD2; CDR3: CASSLVPTSVQETQYF
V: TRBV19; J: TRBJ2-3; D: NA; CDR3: CASRGGGGYTDTQYF
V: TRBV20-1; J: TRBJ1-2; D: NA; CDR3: CSAPFDSSGYGYTF
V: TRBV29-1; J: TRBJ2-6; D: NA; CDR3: CSVEDQNSGANVLTF
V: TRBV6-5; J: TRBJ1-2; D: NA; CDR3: CASSSRAGGYGYTF